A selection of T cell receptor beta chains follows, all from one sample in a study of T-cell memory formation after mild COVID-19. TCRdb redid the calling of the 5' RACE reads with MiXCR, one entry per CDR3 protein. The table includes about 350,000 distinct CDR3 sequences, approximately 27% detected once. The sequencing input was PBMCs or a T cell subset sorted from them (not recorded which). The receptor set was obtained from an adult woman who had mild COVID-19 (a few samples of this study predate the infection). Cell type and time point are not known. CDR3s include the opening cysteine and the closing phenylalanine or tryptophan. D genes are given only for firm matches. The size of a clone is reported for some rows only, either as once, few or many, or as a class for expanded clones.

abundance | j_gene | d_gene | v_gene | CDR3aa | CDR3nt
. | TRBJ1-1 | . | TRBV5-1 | CASSLEPSKNTEAFF | TGCGCCAGCAGCTTGGAGCCGTCTAAGAACACTGAAGCTTTCTTT
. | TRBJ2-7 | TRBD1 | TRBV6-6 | CASTYGTGVYEQYF | TGTGCCAGCACCTACGGGACAGGGGTGTACGAGCAGTACTTC
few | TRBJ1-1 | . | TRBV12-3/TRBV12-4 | CASRDQTGSYTEAFF | TGTGCCAGCAGGGATCAGACAGGATCTTACACTGAAGCTTTCTTT
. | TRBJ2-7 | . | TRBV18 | CASSPPSRKDEQYF | TGTGCCAGCTCACCACCCTCCCGAAAGGACGAGCAGTACTTC
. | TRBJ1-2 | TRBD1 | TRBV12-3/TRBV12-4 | CASSSPDRGNYGYTF | TGTGCCAGCAGTTCCCCGGACAGGGGGAACTATGGCTACACCTTC
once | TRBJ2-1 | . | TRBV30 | CASTGGREQFF | TGTGCCTCGACCGGGGGCCGTGAGCAGTTCTTC
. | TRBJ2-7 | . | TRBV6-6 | CASSYSSSSYYEQYF | TGTGCCAGCAGTTACTCATCGTCTAGCTACTACGAGCAGTACTTC
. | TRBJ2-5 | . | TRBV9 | CASSVSGEGETQYF | TGTGCCAGCAGCGTCTCAGGGGAGGGAGAGACCCAGTACTTC
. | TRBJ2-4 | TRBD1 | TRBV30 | CAWSVGTGVRNIQYF | TGTGCCTGGAGTGTTGGGACAGGGGTGAGAAACATTCAGTACTTC
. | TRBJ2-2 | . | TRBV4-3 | CASSQDMGNTGELFF | TGCGCCAGCAGCCAAGACATGGGGAACACCGGGGAGCTGTTTTTT
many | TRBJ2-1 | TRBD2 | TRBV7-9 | CASSPRTSGNEQFF | TGTGCCAGCAGCCCTCGGACTAGCGGGAATGAGCAGTTCTTC
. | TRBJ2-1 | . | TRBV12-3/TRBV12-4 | CASSQRLEKFF | TGTGCCAGCAGTCAGCGCCTTGAAAAGTTCTTC
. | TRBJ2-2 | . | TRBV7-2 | CASSLEGSRETNTGELFF | TGTGCCAGCAGCTTGGAGGGAAGTAGGGAGACCAACACCGGGGAGCTGTTTTTT
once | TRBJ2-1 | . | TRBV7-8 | CASSLAFGAEQFF | TGTGCCAGCAGCTTAGCGTTCGGCGCTGAGCAGTTCTTC
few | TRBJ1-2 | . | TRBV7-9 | CASSPGERASGYTF | TGTGCCAGCAGCCCGGGAGAAAGGGCCTCCGGCTACACCTTC
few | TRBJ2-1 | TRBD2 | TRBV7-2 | CASSSLAGIRWNEQFF | TGTGCCAGCAGCTCCCTAGCGGGGATTCGGTGGAATGAGCAGTTCTTC
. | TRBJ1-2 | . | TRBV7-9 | CASSLRSYGYTF | TGTGCCAGCAGCTTAAGGAGCTATGGCTACACCTTC
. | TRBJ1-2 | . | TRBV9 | CASSVFSGPLSSGYTF | TGTGCCAGCAGCGTATTCTCAGGGCCGCTCTCGAGTGGCTACACCTTC
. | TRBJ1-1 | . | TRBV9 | CASSYGQQNTEAFF | TGTGCCAGCAGCTACGGACAGCAGAACACTGAAGCTTTCTTT
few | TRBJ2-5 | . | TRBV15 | CATKATSREETQYF | TGTGCCACCAAAGCGACTAGTCGGGAGGAGACCCAGTACTTC
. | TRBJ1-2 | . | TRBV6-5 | CASGGAANYGYTF | TGTGCCAGCGGTGGGGCAGCTAACTATGGCTACACCTTC
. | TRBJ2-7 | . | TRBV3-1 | CASSSSGAYEQYF | TGTGCCAGCAGCTCTTCAGGGGCCTACGAGCAGTACTTC
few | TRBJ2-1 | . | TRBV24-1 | CATSDQTDSSYNEQFF | TGTGCCACCAGTGACCAAACGGACAGCTCCTACAATGAGCAGTTCTTC
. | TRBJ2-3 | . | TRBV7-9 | CASSQHMPRFSAQYF | TGTGCCAGCAGCCAACACATGCCCCGATTTTCGGCGCAGTATTTT
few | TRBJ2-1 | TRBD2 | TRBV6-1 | CASRYGLASNEQFF | TGTGCCAGCAGGTACGGACTAGCGTCCAATGAGCAGTTCTTC
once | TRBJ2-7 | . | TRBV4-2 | CASSQDISYPYEQYF | TGTGCCAGCAGCCAAGATATCAGTTATCCCTACGAGCAGTACTTC
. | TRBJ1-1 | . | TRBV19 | CASTLGQPNTEAFF | TGTGCCAGTACCCTAGGACAGCCGAACACTGAAGCTTTCTTT
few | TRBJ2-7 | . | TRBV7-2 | CASSFASEPYEQYF | TGTGCCAGCAGCTTTGCATCCGAACCTTACGAGCAGTACTTC
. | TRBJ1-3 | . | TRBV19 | CASSPRQFSGNTIYF | TGTGCCAGTAGTCCAAGACAGTTCTCTGGAAACACCATATATTTT
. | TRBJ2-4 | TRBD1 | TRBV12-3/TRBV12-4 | CASSPRTGTKNIQYF | TGTGCCAGCAGTCCGCGGACAGGGACCAAAAACATTCAGTACTTC
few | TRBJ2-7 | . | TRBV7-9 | CASSQGNNEQYF | TGTGCCAGCAGCCAGGGGAATAACGAGCAGTACTTC
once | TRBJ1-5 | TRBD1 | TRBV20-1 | CSARGTGVSNQPQHF | TGCAGTGCTAGGGGGACAGGGGTTTCCAATCAGCCCCAGCATTTT
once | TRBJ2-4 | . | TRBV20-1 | CGSGGPLKNIQYF | TGCGGATCAGGGGGGCCTCTCAAAAACATTCAGTACTTC
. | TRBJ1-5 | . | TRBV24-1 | CATSDLRERDQPQHF | TGTGCCACCAGTGACCTGCGCGAGAGGGATCAGCCCCAGCATTTT
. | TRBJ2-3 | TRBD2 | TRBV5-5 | CASSFRGGGTDTQYF | TGTGCCAGCAGCTTCCGCGGGGGGGGCACAGATACGCAGTATTTT
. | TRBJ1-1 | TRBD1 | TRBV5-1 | CASSLGTGTNTEAFF | TGCGCCAGCAGCTTAGGGACAGGGACGAACACTGAAGCTTTCTTT
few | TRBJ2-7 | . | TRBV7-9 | CASSSLGGSGVYEQYF | TGTGCCAGCAGCTCCCTGGGCGGATCGGGGGTCTACGAGCAGTACTTC
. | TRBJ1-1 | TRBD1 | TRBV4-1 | CASSRLPGQGYTEAFF | TGCGCCAGCAGCCGACTTCCGGGACAGGGCTACACTGAAGCTTTCTTT
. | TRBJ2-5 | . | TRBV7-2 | CASSFKTGRETQYF | TGTGCCAGCAGCTTTAAAACAGGGAGAGAGACCCAGTACTTC
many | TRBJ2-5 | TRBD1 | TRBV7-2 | CASLPQGIRETQYF | TGTGCCAGCTTACCACAGGGGATCCGGGAGACCCAGTACTTC
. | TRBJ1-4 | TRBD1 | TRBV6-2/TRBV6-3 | CASSTQQGARGEKLFF | TGTGCCAGCAGTACCCAACAGGGGGCGCGAGGTGAAAAACTGTTTTTT